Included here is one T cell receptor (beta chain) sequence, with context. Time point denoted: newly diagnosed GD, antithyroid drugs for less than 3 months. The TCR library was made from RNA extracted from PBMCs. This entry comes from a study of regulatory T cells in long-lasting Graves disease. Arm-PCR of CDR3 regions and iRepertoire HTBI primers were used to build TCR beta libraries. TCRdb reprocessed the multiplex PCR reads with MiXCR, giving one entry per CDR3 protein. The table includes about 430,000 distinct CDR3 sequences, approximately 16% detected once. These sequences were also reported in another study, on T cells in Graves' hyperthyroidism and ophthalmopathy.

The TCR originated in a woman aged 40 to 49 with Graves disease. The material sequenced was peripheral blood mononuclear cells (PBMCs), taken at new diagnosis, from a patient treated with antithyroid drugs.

The CDR3 reads CASSPPGGGSSYEQYF. CDR3 DNA sequence: TGTGCCAGCTCACCACCGGGCGGGGGGAGCTCCTACGAGCAGTACTTC. The chain joins TRBV18 to TRBJ2-7; TRBD2 agrees at 8 bases. This CDR3 is built from 16 residues. V was clipped by 0 bases and J by 0 bases; unmatched bases: 4. Per the germline V gene, CDR1 is KGHSH and CDR2 is LQKENI.